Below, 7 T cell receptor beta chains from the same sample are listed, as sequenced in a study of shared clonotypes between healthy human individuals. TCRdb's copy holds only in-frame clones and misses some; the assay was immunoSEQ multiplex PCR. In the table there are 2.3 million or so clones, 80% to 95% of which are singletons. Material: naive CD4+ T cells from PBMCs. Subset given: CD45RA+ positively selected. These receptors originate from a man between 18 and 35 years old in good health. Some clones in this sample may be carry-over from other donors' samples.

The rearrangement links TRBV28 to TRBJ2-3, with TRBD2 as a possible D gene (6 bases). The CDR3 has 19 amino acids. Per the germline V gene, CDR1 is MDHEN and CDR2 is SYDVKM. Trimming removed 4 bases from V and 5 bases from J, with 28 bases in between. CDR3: CASSSPGTPGTRGGDTQYF. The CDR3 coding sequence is TGTGCCAGCAGTTCCCCGGGGACTCCTGGGACCCGAGGCGGAGATACGCAGTATTTT.

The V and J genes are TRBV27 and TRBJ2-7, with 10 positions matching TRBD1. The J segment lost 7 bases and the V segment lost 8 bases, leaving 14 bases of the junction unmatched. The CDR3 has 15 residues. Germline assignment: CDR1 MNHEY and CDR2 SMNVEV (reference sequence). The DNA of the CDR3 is TGTGCCAGCTTTTCCAGGAACGACAGGGGGCGTGAGCAGTACTTC. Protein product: CASFSRNDRGREQYF.

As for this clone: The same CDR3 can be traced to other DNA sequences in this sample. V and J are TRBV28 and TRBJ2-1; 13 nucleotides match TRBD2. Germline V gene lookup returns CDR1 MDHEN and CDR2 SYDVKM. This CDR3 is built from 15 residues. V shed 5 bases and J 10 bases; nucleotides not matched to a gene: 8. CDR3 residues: CASSLGLAGVGEQFF. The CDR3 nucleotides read TGTGCCAGCAGTCTAGGACTAGCGGGAGTGGGGGAGCAGTTCTTC. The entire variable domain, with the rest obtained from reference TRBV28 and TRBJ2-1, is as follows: DVKVTQSSRYLVKRTGEKVFLECVQDMDHENMFWYRQDPGLGLRLIYFSYDVKMKEKGDIPEGYSVSREKKERFSLILESASTNQTSMYLCASSLGLAGVGEQFFGPGTRLTVL.

The CDR3 DNA reads TGTGCCAGCAGTCCCGCGGCCCTCGACGAGCAGTACTTC. Translating it yields CASSPAALDEQYF. The chain joins TRBV6-1 to TRBJ2-7, with D hard to call. The germline CDR1 and CDR2 sequences are MNHNS and SASEGT. Trimming stripped 5 bases from V and 5 bases from J, with 13 bases between. The CDR3 is 13 amino acids.

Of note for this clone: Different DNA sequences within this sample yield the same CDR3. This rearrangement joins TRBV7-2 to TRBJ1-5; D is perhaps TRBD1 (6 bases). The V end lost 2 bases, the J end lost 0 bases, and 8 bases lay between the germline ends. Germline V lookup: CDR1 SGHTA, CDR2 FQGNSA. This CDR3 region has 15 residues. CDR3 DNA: TGTGCCAGCAGCTTAAGAGGGGGTAGCAATCAGCCCCAGCATTTT. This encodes CASSLRGGSNQPQHF. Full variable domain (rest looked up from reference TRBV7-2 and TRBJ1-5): GAGVSQSPSNKVTEKGKDVELRCDPISGHTALYWYRQSLGQGLEFLIYFQGNSAPDKSGLPSDRFSAERTGGSVSTLTIQRTQQEDSAVYLCASSLRGGSNQPQHFGDGTRLSIL.

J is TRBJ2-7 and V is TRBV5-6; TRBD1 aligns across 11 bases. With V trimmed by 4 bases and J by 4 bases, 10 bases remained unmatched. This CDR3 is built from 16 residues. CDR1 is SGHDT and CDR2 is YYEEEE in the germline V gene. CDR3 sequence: CASSRTDRGRVYEQYF. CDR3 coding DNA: TGTGCCAGCAGCAGGACGGACAGGGGGCGCGTTTACGAGCAGTACTTC.

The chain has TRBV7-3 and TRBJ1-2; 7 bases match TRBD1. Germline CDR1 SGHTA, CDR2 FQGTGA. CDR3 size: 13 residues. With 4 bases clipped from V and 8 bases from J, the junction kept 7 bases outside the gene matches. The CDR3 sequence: CASSSTTGQGYTF. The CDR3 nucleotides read TGTGCCAGCAGCTCAACGACAGGGCAAGGCTACACCTTC. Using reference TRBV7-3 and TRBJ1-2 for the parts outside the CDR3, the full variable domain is GAGVSQTPSNKVTEKGKYVELRCDPISGHTALYWYRQSLGQGPEFLIYFQGTGAADDSGLPNDRFFAVRPEGSVSTLKIQRTERGDSAVYLCASSSTTGQGYTFGSGTRLTVV.